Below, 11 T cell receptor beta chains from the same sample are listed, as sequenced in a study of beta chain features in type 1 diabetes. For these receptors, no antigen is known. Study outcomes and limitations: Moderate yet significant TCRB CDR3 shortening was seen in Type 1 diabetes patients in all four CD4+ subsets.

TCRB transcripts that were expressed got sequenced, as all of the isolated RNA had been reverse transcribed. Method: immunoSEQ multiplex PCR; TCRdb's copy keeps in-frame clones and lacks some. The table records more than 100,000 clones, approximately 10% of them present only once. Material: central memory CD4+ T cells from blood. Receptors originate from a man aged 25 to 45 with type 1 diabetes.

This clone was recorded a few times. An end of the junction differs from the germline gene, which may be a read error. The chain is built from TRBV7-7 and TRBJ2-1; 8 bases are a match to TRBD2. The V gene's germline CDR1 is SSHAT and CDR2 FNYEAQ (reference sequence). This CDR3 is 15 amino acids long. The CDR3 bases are TGTGCTAGCAGCCCTTTCGGGGGGGGGTACAATGAGCAGTTCTTC. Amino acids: CASSPFGGGYNEQFF.

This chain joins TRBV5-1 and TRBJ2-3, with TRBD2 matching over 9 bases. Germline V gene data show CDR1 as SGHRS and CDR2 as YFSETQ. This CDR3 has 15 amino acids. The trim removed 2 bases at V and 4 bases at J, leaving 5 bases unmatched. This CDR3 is CASSFMAGGPDTQYF. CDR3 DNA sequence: TGCGCCAGCAGCTTCATGGCGGGGGGGCCAGATACGCAGTATTTT.

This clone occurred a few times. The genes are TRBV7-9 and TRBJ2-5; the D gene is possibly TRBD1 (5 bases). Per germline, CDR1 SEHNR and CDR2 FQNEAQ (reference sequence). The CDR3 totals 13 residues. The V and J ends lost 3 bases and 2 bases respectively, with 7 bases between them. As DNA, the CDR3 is TGTGCCAGCAGCTTCCGGACACAAGAGACCCAGTACTTC. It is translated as CASSFRTQETQYF.

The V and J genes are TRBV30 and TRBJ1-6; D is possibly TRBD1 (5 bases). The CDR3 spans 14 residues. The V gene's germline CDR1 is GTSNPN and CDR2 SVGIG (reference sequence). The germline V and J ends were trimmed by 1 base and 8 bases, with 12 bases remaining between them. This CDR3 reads CAWSAYGTYSPLHF. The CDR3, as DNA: TGTGCCTGGAGTGCTTACGGGACTTATTCACCCCTCCACTTT.

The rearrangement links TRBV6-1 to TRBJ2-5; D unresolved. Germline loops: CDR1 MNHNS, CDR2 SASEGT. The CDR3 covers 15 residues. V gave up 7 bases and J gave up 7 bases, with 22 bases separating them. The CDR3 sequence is CASIGDVGPRVTQYF. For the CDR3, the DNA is TGTGCCAGCATAGGAGACGTCGGTCCCCGCGTGACCCAGTACTTC.

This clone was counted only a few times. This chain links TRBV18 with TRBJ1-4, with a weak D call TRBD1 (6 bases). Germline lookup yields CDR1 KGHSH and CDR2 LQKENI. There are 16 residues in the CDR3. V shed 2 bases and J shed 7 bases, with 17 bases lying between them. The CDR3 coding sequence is TGTGCCAGCTCACCAATGTCCCGGACAGCACCTGAAAAACTGTTTTTT. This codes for CASSPMSRTAPEKLFF.

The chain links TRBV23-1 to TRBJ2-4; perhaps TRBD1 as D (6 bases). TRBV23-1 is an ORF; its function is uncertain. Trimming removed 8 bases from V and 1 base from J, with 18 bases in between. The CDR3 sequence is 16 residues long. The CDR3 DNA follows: TGCGCCAGCGGATACCCAAGGGGGACGGCCAAAAACATTCAGTACTTC. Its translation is CASGYPRGTAKNIQYF.

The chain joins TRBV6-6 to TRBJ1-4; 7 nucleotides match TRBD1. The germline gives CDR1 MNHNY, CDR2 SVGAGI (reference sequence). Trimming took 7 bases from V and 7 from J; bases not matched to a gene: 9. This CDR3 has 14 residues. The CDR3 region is CASNPRGLGEKLFF. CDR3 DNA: TGTGCCAGCAACCCGAGGGGGCTAGGTGAAAAACTGTTTTTT.

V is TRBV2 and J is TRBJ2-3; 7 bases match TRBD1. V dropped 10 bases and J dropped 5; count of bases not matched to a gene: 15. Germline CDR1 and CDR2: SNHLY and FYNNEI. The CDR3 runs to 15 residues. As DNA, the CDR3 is TGTGCCACTTCAGGGGACAGCCTTGTCGGAGATACGCAGTATTTT. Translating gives CATSGDSLVGDTQYF.

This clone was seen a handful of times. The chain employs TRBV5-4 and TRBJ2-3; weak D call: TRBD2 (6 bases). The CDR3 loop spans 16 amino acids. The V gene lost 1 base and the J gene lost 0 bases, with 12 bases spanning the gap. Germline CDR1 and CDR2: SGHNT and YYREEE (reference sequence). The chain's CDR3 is CASSLLVGTSTDTQYF. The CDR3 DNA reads TGTGCCAGCAGCTTGCTCGTTGGGACTAGCACAGATACGCAGTATTTT.

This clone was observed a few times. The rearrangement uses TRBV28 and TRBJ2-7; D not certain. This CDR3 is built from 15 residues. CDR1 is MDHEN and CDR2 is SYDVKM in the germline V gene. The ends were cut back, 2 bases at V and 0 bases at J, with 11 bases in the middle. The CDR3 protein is CASSLPSGFSYEQYF. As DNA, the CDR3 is TGTGCCAGCAGTTTACCGTCCGGGTTCTCCTACGAGCAGTACTTC.